The clone carrying this T cell receptor (beta chain) has at least ten counts. This sample stems from a study of early T cells in non-severe SARS-CoV-2 infection. Via MiXCR, TCRdb re-called the 5' RACE reads, giving one row per CDR3 protein. The sample holds fewer than 30,000 distinct CDR3 sequences; roughly 5.9% are singletons and the top ten take approximately 0.87%. The CDR3 is 15 residues long. Trimming removed 6 bases at V and 6 bases at J, with 15 bases between. CDR1 SGHAT and CDR2 FQNNGV come from the germline V gene. The chain is built from TRBV11-2 and TRBJ1-6; D perhaps matches TRBD1 (5 bases). Specimen: whole blood. The receptor was isolated from an adult who was a healthcare worker with PCR-confirmed SARS-CoV-2 infection or an uninfected control (not recorded which). The CDR3 DNA is TGTGCCAGCAGGCCTCCGGGACGGACTAATTCACCCCTCCACTTT. This sequence encodes CASRPPGRTNSPLHF.